Reported below is one T cell receptor beta chain. Its specificity is not known. The V end was cut by 2 bases, the J end by 5 bases, with 13 bases between. The germline CDR1 and CDR2 sequences are SGHRS and YFSETQ. The CDR3 length is 14 residues. Sequencing used immunoSEQ v3.0 at survey level. The protocol was immunoSEQ multiplex PCR, while the TCRdb copy is restricted to in-frame clones and leaves out a portion. The sample has some 20,000 clones, less than 85% seen once. Without exception, participants with HIV were treated in the United States. This sample is part of a study of long-term antiretroviral therapy in people with HIV. Study results and limitations: Unavailable data included ART adherence, viral resistance and therapy changes (switches in treatment). Clonal populations expanded prior to ART predominated within the repertoire at all time points.

The chain carries TRBV5-1 and TRBJ2-5; D is perhaps TRBD1 (5 bases). This clonotype originated in a woman between 25 and 40 years old with HIV. The specimen was unsorted PBMCs, collected 2.9 years after starting antiretroviral therapy. CDR3 DNA: TGCGCCAGCAGCTTAACAGGCAGGGTGGAGACCCAGTACTTC. It yields the protein CASSLTGRVETQYF. Using reference TRBV5-1 and TRBJ2-5 for the parts outside the CDR3, the full variable domain is KAGVTQTPRYLIKTRGQQVTLSCSPISGHRSVSWYQQTPGQGLQFLFEYFSETQRNKGNFPGRFSGRQFSNSRSEMNVSTLELGDSALYLCASSLTGRVETQYFGPGTRLLVL.